Below, 20 T cell receptor beta chains from the same sample are listed, as sequenced in a study of control samples from healthy donors and cancer patients. Libraries were prepared by immunoSEQ multiplex PCR; TCRdb keeps only in-frame clonotypes and omits some of them. Found here are 100,000 to 150,000 clones, 85% to 95% of them singletons; the top ten hold 0.58%. Sequencing was done on a sample of PBMCs. The receptors originated from a man older than 75 with head and neck cancer.

Here the CDR3 reads CASSFGGSLTDTQYF. DNA of the CDR3: TGTGCCAGCAGCTTTGGCGGGAGCCTCACAGATACGCAGTATTTT. The chain employs TRBV5-4 and TRBJ2-3, with 7 bases identical to TRBD2. The CDR3 is 15 residues long. Germline V gene data show CDR1 as SGHNT and CDR2 as YYREEE (reference sequence). Trimming cost V 2 bases and J 2 bases; bases outside gene matches: 5. The full variable domain, its missing parts supplied by reference TRBV5-4 and TRBJ2-3, is ETGVTQSPTHLIKTRGQQVTLRCSSQSGHNTVSWYQQALGQGPQFIFQYYREEENGRGNFPPRFSGLQFPNYSSELNVNALELDDSALYLCASSFGGSLTDTQYFGPGTRLTVL.

This chain uses TRBV27 with TRBJ2-7, with 7 bases matching TRBD1. Trimming removed 6 bases from V and 9 bases from J; junction bases left unmatched: 11. CDR3 size: 13 residues. Germline V gene sequence: CDR1 MNHEY, CDR2 SMNVEV (reference sequence). CDR3 nucleotides: TGTGCCAGCAGCCAACAGGGGTCCTCGGGGCAGTACTTC. Its protein is CASSQQGSSGQYF.

The genes are TRBV3-1 (or the pseudogene TRBV3-2) and TRBJ1-5; D remains ambiguous. The CDR3 is 14 residues long. Germline CDR1 LGHDT, CDR2 YNNKEL (reference sequence). V shed 3 bases and J shed 4 bases, with 10 bases lying between them. This chain's CDR3 is CASSQGSSNQPQHF. The CDR3 bases are TGTGCCAGCAGCCAGGGAAGTAGTAATCAGCCCCAGCATTTT.

V and J are TRBV10-3 and TRBJ2-3, with unresolved D. The CDR3 length is 12 residues. The V gene's germline CDR1 is ENHRY and CDR2 SYGVKD. The V end lost 5 bases, the J end lost 1 base, and 4 bases lay between the germline ends. CDR3 sequence: CAISYGTDTQYF. The DNA of the CDR3 is TGTGCCATCAGTTACGGCACAGATACGCAGTATTTT.

This chain links TRBV11-3 with TRBJ2-3, with 8 bases aligning to TRBD2. V dropped 1 base and J dropped 6; count of bases not matched to a gene: 3. The CDR3 contains 14 residues. Per the germline V gene, CDR1 is SGHNT and CDR2 is YENEEA. The CDR3 DNA follows: TGTGCCAGCAGCTTAGGCGGGAGGAGGGATACGCAGTATTTT. Encoded protein: CASSLGGRRDTQYF. Full variable domain (outside the CDR3, taken from reference TRBV11-3 and TRBJ2-3): EAGVVQSPRYKIIEKKQPVAFWCNPISGHNTLYWYLQNLGQGPELLIRYENEEAVDDSQLPKDRFSAERLKGVDSTLKIQPAELGDSAVYLCASSLGGRRDTQYFGPGTRLTVL.

The chain couples TRBV18 to TRBJ1-1, with 11 bases aligning to TRBD1. Germline V lookup: CDR1 KGHSH, CDR2 LQKENI. The CDR3 is 16 amino acids. V lost 2 bases and J lost 0; bases outside the gene matches: 2. The CDR3 loop is CASSPGQGALNTEAFF. The CDR3 DNA follows: TGTGCCAGCTCACCAGGACAGGGGGCCTTGAACACTGAAGCTTTCTTT.

The rearrangement links TRBV6-5 to TRBJ1-1, with TRBD1 as a possible D gene (6 bases). The V gene's germline CDR1 is MNHEY and CDR2 SVGAGI. V lost 5 bases and J 8 bases, leaving 9 bases between the germline ends. This CDR3 comprises 11 residues. CDR3 coding DNA: TGTGCCAGCAGTAACAGGGTAGAAGCTTTCTTT. Protein: CASSNRVEAFF.

This CDR3 reads CASSEGSGGSGNTIYF. The CDR3 DNA is TGTGCCAGCAGCGAAGGATCAGGGGGCTCTGGAAACACCATATATTTT. The gene calls are TRBV5-8 and TRBJ1-3; 7 bases align to TRBD1. The CDR3 is 16 amino acids. Looked up from germline, CDR1 is SGHTS and CDR2 is YDEGEE. V trimming: 4 bases; J trimming: 0 bases; junction bases outside the gene matches: 7.

The V call is TRBV7-9, the J call TRBJ2-5, with TRBD2 matching 7 bases. CDR1 is SEHNR, CDR2 FQNEAQ, per germline (reference sequence). This CDR3 region has 13 residues. Germline trimming cut 5 bases from V and 4 bases from J; bases unmatched to any gene: 4. The DNA for the CDR3 is TGTGCCAGCAGCACCGCGGGGGTAGAGACCCAGTACTTC. This sequence encodes CASSTAGVETQYF.

The chain has TRBV3-1 (or the pseudogene TRBV3-2) and TRBJ2-5; 9 nucleotides align to TRBD2. In germline, CDR1 is LGHDT, CDR2 YNNKEL (reference sequence). The CDR3 spans 16 residues. J lost 5 bases, V lost 3 bases, and 10 bases had no gene match. The DNA for the CDR3 is TGTGCCAGCAGCCAGCCCCGGCGGGAGGGCCGGGAGACCCAGTACTTC. Protein sequence: CASSQPRREGRETQYF.

The rearrangement uses TRBV4-3 and TRBJ1-5; 7 bases line up with TRBD1. The ends lost 0 bases at V and 3 bases at J; junction bases unmatched: 5. Germline loops: CDR1 LGHNA, CDR2 YSLEER. The CDR3 sequence is 16 residues long. As DNA, the CDR3 is TGCGCCAGCAGCCAAGATAGGGGGCTCCTCAATCAGCCCCAGCATTTT. This gives the protein CASSQDRGLLNQPQHF.

The chain combines TRBV9 with TRBJ2-1; D may be TRBD2 (5 bases). The CDR3 is made up of 16 amino acids. The germline V and J ends were trimmed by 0 bases and 1 base, with 11 bases remaining between them. CDR1 is SGDLS and CDR2 is YYNGEE in the germline V gene. CDR3 loop: CASSVAGLGSYNEQFF. The DNA of the CDR3 is TGTGCCAGCAGCGTAGCCGGACTCGGGTCCTACAATGAGCAGTTCTTC.

The chain is built from TRBV11-2 and TRBJ2-7; TRBD2 matches 7 bases. The CDR3 contains 17 residues. Per germline, CDR1 SGHAT and CDR2 FQNNGV. The V and J ends lost 2 bases and 2 bases, in that order; junction bases with no gene match: 12. The chain's CDR3 is CASSLISGLRETYEQYF. CDR3 DNA: TGTGCCAGCAGCTTAATATCAGGTTTGCGGGAGACCTACGAGCAGTACTTC.

The chain has TRBV12-5 and TRBJ2-7; tentatively, D is TRBD1 or TRBD2 (5 bases each). Germline loops: CDR1 LGHNT, CDR2 FRNRAP. V was pared by 5 bases and J by 2 bases, with 13 bases between. The CDR3 is made up of 14 amino acids. The CDR3 here is CASGTSGATYEQYF. CDR3 nucleotides: TGTGCTAGTGGTACTTCCGGGGCCACCTACGAGCAGTACTTC.

A few counts support this clone. The chain joins TRBV3-1 (or the pseudogene TRBV3-2) to TRBJ1-5; D is uncertain. In germline, CDR1 is LGHDT, CDR2 YNNKEL (reference sequence). Trimming cost V 1 base and J 6 bases, with 7 bases left between them. CDR3 length equals 13 residues. CDR3 sequence (DNA): TGTGCCAGCAGCCAAGGAAGGGTTCAGCCCCAGCATTTT. As protein: CASSQGRVQPQHF.

This sequence joins TRBV29-1 and TRBJ2-2; D unclear. V gave up 3 bases and J gave up 2 bases, with 13 bases separating them. The CDR3 length is 15 residues. The germline gives CDR1 SQVTM, CDR2 ANQGSEA. CDR3 residues: CSVEASGSNTGELFF. The DNA for the CDR3 is TGCAGCGTTGAGGCCTCGGGTTCCAACACCGGGGAGCTGTTTTTT.

The chain recombines TRBV10-2 with TRBJ2-7; 9 bases fit TRBD2. With V trimmed by 2 bases and J by 0 bases, 17 bases remained unmatched. CDR3 length: 20 amino acids. Germline V gene data show CDR1 as WSHSY and CDR2 as SAAADI. The CDR3 DNA sequence: TGCGCCAGCAGTGAGGCGGCGGGAGGGCCGCTTGGGCGAGGCTCCTACGAGCAGTACTTC. It specifies CASSEAAGGPLGRGSYEQYF.

This sequence joins TRBV12-5 and TRBJ1-1; D gene uncertain. The germline CDR1 and CDR2 sequences are LGHNT and FRNRAP. This CDR3 spans 13 amino acids. Trimming stripped 9 bases from V and 4 bases from J, with 15 bases between. CDR3 sequence reads: CASGLVVGTEAFF. DNA for the CDR3: TGTGCTAGCGGTCTTGTAGTTGGCACTGAAGCTTTCTTT.

V is TRBV27 and J is TRBJ1-4, with 7 bases identical to TRBD1. The CDR3 is made up of 14 amino acids. Germline V CDR1 and CDR2: MNHEY, SMNVEV (reference sequence). V shed 6 bases, J shed 6 bases, and the junction held 7 bases outside the gene matches. The CDR3 region is CASSYRGGDEKLFF. The CDR3 DNA is TGTGCCAGCAGCTACAGGGGTGGCGATGAAAAACTGTTTTTT.

The chain uses TRBV10-1 and TRBJ1-1; D gene ambiguous. The CDR3 length is 15 residues. Germline loops: CDR1 WNHNN, CDR2 SYGVQD (reference sequence). V was pared by 3 bases and J by 1 base, with 12 bases between. The CDR3 DNA reads as TGCGCCAGCAGTGATTTTGGTAACCAGAACACTGAAGCTTTCTTT. Protein product: CASSDFGNQNTEAFF.